One sample yielded the 12 T cell receptor beta chains listed below, sequenced in a study of regulatory T cells in long-lasting Graves disease. Through Arm-PCR of CDR3 regions and iRepertoire HTBI primers, TCR beta libraries were built. TCRdb re-called the multiplex PCR reads with MiXCR, one entry per CDR3 protein. There are fewer than 550,000 distinct CDR3 sequences in the sample; 16% occur only once, and approximately 25% lies in the top ten. Stated time point: newly diagnosed GD, antithyroid drugs for less than 3 months. The authors made the TCR library using RNA they extracted from PBMCs. These data were likewise used in another study, on T cells in Graves' hyperthyroidism and ophthalmopathy.

The specimen was peripheral blood mononuclear cells (PBMCs), collected at new diagnosis, from a patient treated with antithyroid drugs. The receptors originated from a middle-aged woman with Graves disease.

This clonotype was found many times. The rearrangement joins TRBV6-1 to TRBJ2-1; D remains ambiguous. The last part of the DNA fits TRBJ2-5 better; the J call may be wrong. Per the germline V gene, CDR1 is MNHNS and CDR2 is SASEGT. This CDR3 region has 16 residues. This chain's CDR3 is CASSEWSGSSQETQYF. DNA of the CDR3: TGTGCCAGCAGTGAATGGTCAGGCTCCAGCCAAGAGACCCAGTACTTC.

The gene calls are TRBV10-2 and TRBJ1-1; TRBD1 matches 7 bases. J gave up 8 bases and V 4 bases, and 16 bases lay outside the gene matches. Germline-derived CDR1 and CDR2 are WSHSY and SAAADI. The CDR3 has 16 amino acids. The CDR3 here is CASSVGPQGGGPEAFF. The CDR3 bases are TGCGCCAGCAGTGTTGGCCCCCAGGGGGGTGGCCCCGAAGCTTTCTTT.

This rearrangement joins TRBV6-1 to TRBJ2-3; TRBD2 matches 9 bases. Germline V gives CDR1 MNHNS, CDR2 SASEGT. The V and J ends lost 6 bases and 6 bases, in that order; junction bases with no gene match: 10. The CDR3 extends over 15 amino acids. The CDR3 here is CASRIGGLASDTQYF. The CDR3 DNA sequence: TGTGCCAGCAGAATTGGGGGACTAGCATCGGATACGCAGTATTTT.

In regard to this clonotype: A read error is possible here, since a much larger clone lies one base away. V usage is TRBV20-1 and J usage is TRBJ1-2; unclear D gene. This CDR3 is 12 amino acids long. Trimming removed 1 base at V and 5 bases at J, with 8 bases between. Germline V gene lookup returns CDR1 DFQATT and CDR2 SNEGSKA (reference sequence). In nucleotides, the CDR3 is TGCAGTGCTAGAGGGGATGCGTATGGCTACACCTTC. Translated, it gives CSARGDAYGYTF.

This clonotype was picked up a small number of times. This chain joins TRBV10-3 and TRBJ2-7; 10 bases fit TRBD2. V dropped 2 bases and J dropped 3; count of bases not matched to a gene: 10. Germline CDR1 is ENHRY and CDR2 is SYGVKD. The CDR3 length is 17 residues. The CDR3 DNA is TGTGCCATCAGTGAGACTCCGGGACTAGCGCGAGACTACGAGCAGTACTTC. Protein sequence: CAISETPGLARDYEQYF.

This clonotype came up many times. This chain joins TRBV3-1 and TRBJ2-7; possible D gene TRBD2, 7 bases. CDR1 LGHDT and CDR2 YNNKEL come from the germline V gene (reference sequence). The V gene lost 5 bases and the J gene lost 2 bases, with 13 bases spanning the gap. There are 14 residues in the CDR3. The CDR3: CASSSGTKAYEQYF. The CDR3 DNA follows: TGTGCCAGCAGCAGCGGGACAAAGGCCTACGAGCAGTACTTC.

Of note for this clonotype: Mismatch with germline at one junction end may stem from a read error. The chain is built from TRBV27 and TRBJ1-6, with a weak D call TRBD1 (5 bases). The germline V gene has CDR1 MNHEY and CDR2 SMNVEV (reference sequence). CDR3 length: 17 residues. CDR3 DNA sequence: TGTGCCAGCAGTTTAAATCGAGACAGCCTGTATAATTCATCCCTCCACTTT. It encodes CASSLNRDSLYNSSLHF.

Ten or more counts support this clonotype. The chain's CDR3 is CASSSNSGDPTYEQYF. Here the CDR3 DNA reads TGTGCCAGCAGTTCTAATAGCGGGGACCCTACCTACGAGCAGTACTTC. The gene calls are TRBV6-5 and TRBJ2-7; 8 bases align to TRBD2. V dropped 4 bases and J dropped 2; count of bases not matched to a gene: 10. Germline assignment: CDR1 MNHEY and CDR2 SVGAGI. This CDR3 comprises 16 residues.

This clonotype was counted at least ten times. This chain links TRBV5-5 with TRBJ2-3, with no clear D. The germline V gene has CDR1 SGHKS and CDR2 YYEKEE (reference sequence). Trimming removed 0 bases at V and 4 bases at J, with 6 bases between. CDR3 size: 13 residues. The CDR3 loop reads CASSLANADTQYF. CDR3 nucleotides: TGTGCCAGCAGCTTGGCCAATGCAGATACGCAGTATTTT.

This clonotype appeared a few times. The chain employs TRBV5-1 and TRBJ2-7; D is tentatively TRBD1 or TRBD2 (5 bases each). Per the germline V gene, CDR1 is SGHRS and CDR2 is YFSETQ. The CDR3 has 15 residues. The germline V and J ends were trimmed by 4 bases and 2 bases, with 16 bases remaining between them. CDR3 nucleotides: TGCGCCAGCAGCAGGTCCGGGACGAGCGCCTACGAGCAGTACTTC. It specifies CASSRSGTSAYEQYF.

The chain is built from TRBV9 and TRBJ1-1; possible D gene TRBD1, 5 bases. CDR1 SGDLS and CDR2 YYNGEE come from the germline V gene. V lost 3 bases, J lost 1 base, and 10 bases lay in between. The CDR3 totals 14 residues. CDR3: CASSAGRSNTEAFF. As DNA, the CDR3 is TGTGCCAGCAGCGCGGGACGGTCGAACACTGAAGCTTTCTTT.

The chain joins TRBV20-1 to TRBJ1-6, with a possible D match to TRBD1 (5 bases). Per germline, CDR1 DFQATT and CDR2 SNEGSKA (reference sequence). Trimming took 3 bases from V and 1 from J, leaving 7 bases between them. The CDR3 totals 14 residues. The CDR3 is CSASTGSYNSPLHF. For the CDR3, the DNA is TGCAGTGCTAGTACAGGATCCTATAATTCACCCCTCCACTTT.